This TCR beta chain was sequenced for a study of CD8+ T cells in alopecia areata. At the level of the study: Oral tofacitinib, 5 to 10 mg twice daily, was given in an open-label trial. The protocol delivered tofacitinib for 6 to 18 months, then withdrew it for 6 months.

Following extraction, RNA underwent reverse transcription to cDNA, which served as the sequencing template. Profiled with immunoSEQ multiplex PCR; TCRdb holds only in-frame clones, not every one. The sample gives roughly 200,000 clones, roughly 63% of which show up once; roughly 1.7% is in the top ten. From PBMCs, CD4+ and CD8+ T cells were sorted. As for this clone: Its antigen is still unknown.

Study conclusions and caveats: Lesional scalp, especially alopecia totalis/universalis, showed higher clonality than normal scalp.

Source: CD4+ T cells sorted from blood, taken at week 0. This TCR derives from a human donor with alopecia areata.

The DNA for the CDR3 is TGCGCCAGCAGCTTGAATCGACTAGAGGATGAGCAGTTCTTC. Protein: CASSLNRLEDEQFF. The chain is built from TRBV5-1 and TRBJ2-1; a weak D match, TRBD2 (6 bases). V was trimmed by 1 base and J by 8 bases, leaving 13 bases between them. CDR3 length: 14 amino acids. Germline V gene sequence: CDR1 SGHRS, CDR2 YFSETQ.